The TCR beta chain described here comes from a study of T cell responses to AZD1222 COVID-19 vaccine. For the study at large: Doses given second, at about 4 or about 12 weeks, were pooled.

As for this clone: The antigen remains undetermined.

The study, taken as a whole, reports: At baseline, just six or seven AZD1222 recipients tested seropositive. In a largely white British group with more females than males, clonal diversity was possibly underestimated. Dominant at 160-218 and 743-854, vaccine-associated CD4 TCRs also spanned spike.

Some clones are missing from TCRdb's copy, which holds only in-frame ones; the method was immunoSEQ multiplex PCR. The sample gives just under 85,000 clones, roughly 88% of which show up once; 8.7% is in the top ten. V lost 0 bases, J lost 3 bases, and 12 bases lay in between. Germline CDR1 MNHEY, CDR2 SVGEGT. The CDR3 spans 16 residues. The TCR comes from an adult in good health. Here the sequenced sample was peripheral blood, taken on day 0 of AZD1222 vaccination. The chain is built from TRBV6-2 or TRBV6-3 and TRBJ1-5; D call uncertain. The CDR3 DNA reads as TGTGCCAGCAGTTACTCAGGGTCGGGGTTCAATCAGCCCCAGCATTTT. Amino acids: CASSYSGSGFNQPQHF.